The text below deals with one T cell receptor (beta chain). CDR3 length: 16 amino acids. V lost 4 bases, J lost 7 bases, and 7 bases stayed unmatched. These data originate in a study of CD8 T cells in Susac syndrome. An input of roughly 0.5 to 1 ug of RNA was subjected to reverse transcription using random hexamers. TCRdb itself ran the immunoSEQ multiplex PCR reads through MiXCR, one entry per CDR3 protein. The table includes some 200,000 distinct CDR3 sequences, approximately 90% detected once. The receptor was isolated from a human donor with multiple sclerosis. The chain recombines TRBV12-3 or TRBV12-4 with TRBJ2-1; 13 bases are shared with TRBD2. The source material was CD8+ T cells from PBMCs. In nucleotides, the CDR3 is TGTGCCAGCAGTTCGCTGACTAGCGGGAGGTGGAATGAGCAGTTCTTC. It translates to CASSSLTSGRWNEQFF.